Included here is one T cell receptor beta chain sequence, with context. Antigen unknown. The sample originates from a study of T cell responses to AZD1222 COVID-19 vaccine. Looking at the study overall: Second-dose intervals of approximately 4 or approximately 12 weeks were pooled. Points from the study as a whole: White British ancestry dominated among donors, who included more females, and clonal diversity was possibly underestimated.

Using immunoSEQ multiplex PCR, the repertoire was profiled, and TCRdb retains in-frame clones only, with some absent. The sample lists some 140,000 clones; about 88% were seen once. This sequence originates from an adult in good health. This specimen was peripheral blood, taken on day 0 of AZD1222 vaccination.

In nucleotides, the CDR3 is TGTGCCAGCAGCCAAGGGGGAGGAGGTTCGGGTCAGCCCCAGCATTTT. This codes for CASSQGGGGSGQPQHF. V is TRBV3-1 (or the pseudogene TRBV3-2) and J is TRBJ1-5; no definite D call. The V gene lost 1 base and the J gene lost 6 bases, with 16 bases spanning the gap. There are 16 residues in the CDR3. CDR1 is LGHDT, CDR2 YNNKEL, per germline (reference sequence).